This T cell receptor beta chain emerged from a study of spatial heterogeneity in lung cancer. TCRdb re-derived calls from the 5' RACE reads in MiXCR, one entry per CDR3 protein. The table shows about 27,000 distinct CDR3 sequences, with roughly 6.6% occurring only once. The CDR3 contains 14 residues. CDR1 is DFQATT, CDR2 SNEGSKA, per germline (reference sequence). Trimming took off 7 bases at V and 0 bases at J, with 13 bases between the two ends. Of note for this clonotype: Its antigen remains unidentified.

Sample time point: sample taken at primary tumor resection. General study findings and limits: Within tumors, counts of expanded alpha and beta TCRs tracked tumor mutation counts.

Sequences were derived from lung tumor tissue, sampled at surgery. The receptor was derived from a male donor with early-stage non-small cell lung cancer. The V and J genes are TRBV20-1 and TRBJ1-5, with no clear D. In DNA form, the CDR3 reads TGCAGTGGGCATGCGGGGTATAGCAATCAGCCCCAGCATTTT. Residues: CSGHAGYSNQPQHF.